The T cell receptor beta chain described here comes from a study of shared clonotypes between healthy human individuals. Notes on the study in general: Collection of samples was limited to blood; tissue repertoires likely differ.

Only in-frame clones appear in the TCRdb table, and some are missing; sequencing was by immunoSEQ multiplex PCR. The sample has about 480,000 clones, over 60% seen once. The CDR3 runs 14 residues. Per germline, CDR1 LNHDA and CDR2 SQIVND (reference sequence). V was pared by 6 bases and J by 12 bases, with 13 bases of the junction left unmatched. As to this clone: Its antigen is as yet unknown.

The V and J genes are TRBV19 and TRBJ2-1; 8 bases map to TRBD2. The clonotype comes from a woman aged 40-49 years in good health. Some clones in this sample may be carry-over from other donors' samples. The specimen sequenced was PBMCs. This chain's CDR3 is CASSPPETSAAQFF. The CDR3 DNA reads as TGTGCCAGTAGCCCTCCAGAGACTAGCGCCGCGCAGTTCTTC.